This T cell receptor beta chain was found in a study of shared clonotypes between healthy human individuals. V was clipped by 4 bases and J by 0 bases, with 10 bases between them. The CDR3 is 14 residues long. Looked up from germline, CDR1 is SEHNR and CDR2 is FQNEAQ (reference sequence). The protocol was immunoSEQ multiplex PCR, while the TCRdb copy is restricted to in-frame clones and leaves out a portion. The table records fewer than 850,000 clones, 95% to 97% of them present only once. Only CD45RO-negative cells positively selected for CCR7 counted as naive CD8 cells, so terminally differentiated effector memory CD45RA+ cells were excluded.

Sequencing used naive CD8+ T cells sorted from blood. This TCR was recovered from a man younger than 45 in good health. The chain links TRBV7-9 to TRBJ2-7, with a weak D call TRBD1 (6 bases). The DNA for the CDR3 is TGTGCCAGCAGCTCCGGACAGAACTCCTACGAGCAGTACTTC. Translation gives CASSSGQNSYEQYF.